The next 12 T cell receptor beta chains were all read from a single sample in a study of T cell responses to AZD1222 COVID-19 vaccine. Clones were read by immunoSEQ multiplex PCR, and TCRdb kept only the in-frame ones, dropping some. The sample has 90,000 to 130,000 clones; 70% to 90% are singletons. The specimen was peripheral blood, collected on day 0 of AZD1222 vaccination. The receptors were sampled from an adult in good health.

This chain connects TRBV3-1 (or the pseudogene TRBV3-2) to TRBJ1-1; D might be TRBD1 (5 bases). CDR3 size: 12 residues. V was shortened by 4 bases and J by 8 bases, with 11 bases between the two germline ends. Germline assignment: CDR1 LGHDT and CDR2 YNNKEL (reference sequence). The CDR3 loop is CASSPGRGEAFF. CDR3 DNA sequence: TGTGCCAGCAGCCCGGGACGGGGAGAAGCTTTCTTT.

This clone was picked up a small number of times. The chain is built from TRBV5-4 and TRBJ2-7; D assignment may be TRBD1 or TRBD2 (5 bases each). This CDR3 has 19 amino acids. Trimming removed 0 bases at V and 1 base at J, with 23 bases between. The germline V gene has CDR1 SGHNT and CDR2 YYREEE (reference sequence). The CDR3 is CASSLGTFRDLGRSYEQYF. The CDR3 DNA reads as TGTGCCAGCAGCTTGGGGACCTTTCGGGACCTTGGTAGGTCCTACGAGCAGTACTTC.

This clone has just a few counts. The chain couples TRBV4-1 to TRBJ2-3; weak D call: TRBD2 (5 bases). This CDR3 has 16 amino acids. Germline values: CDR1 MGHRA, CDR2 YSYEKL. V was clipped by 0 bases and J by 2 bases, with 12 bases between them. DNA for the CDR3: TGCGCCAGCAGCCAAGAGTTTCCGGGATTCACAGATACGCAGTATTTT. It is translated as CASSQEFPGFTDTQYF.

CDR3 nucleotides: TGCGCCAGCAGCTTGGGGGGGGCCCAAGAGACCCAGTACTTC. Encoded protein: CASSLGGAQETQYF. The chain combines TRBV5-1 with TRBJ2-5; either TRBD1 or TRBD2 may fit D (6 bases each). Germline V gene lookup returns CDR1 SGHRS and CDR2 YFSETQ. This CDR3 comprises 14 residues. With 0 bases removed from V and 1 base from J, the gap between germline ends came to 7 bases. Together with reference TRBV5-1 and TRBJ2-5, the CDR3 gives the full variable domain: KAGVTQTPRYLIKTRGQQVTLSCSPISGHRSVSWYQQTPGQGLQFLFEYFSETQRNKGNFPGRFSGRQFSNSRSEMNVSTLELGDSALYLCASSLGGAQETQYFGPGTRLLVL.

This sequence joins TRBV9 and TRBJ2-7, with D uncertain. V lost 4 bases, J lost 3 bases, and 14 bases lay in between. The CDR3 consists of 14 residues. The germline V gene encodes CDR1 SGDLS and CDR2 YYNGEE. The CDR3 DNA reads TGTGCCAGCAGCCCAGACATAGGGTTCTACGAGCAGTACTTC. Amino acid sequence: CASSPDIGFYEQYF.

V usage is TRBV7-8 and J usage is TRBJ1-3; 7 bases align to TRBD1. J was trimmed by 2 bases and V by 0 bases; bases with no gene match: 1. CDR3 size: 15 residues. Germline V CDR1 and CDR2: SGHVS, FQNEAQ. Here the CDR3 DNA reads TGTGCCAGCAGCTTAGCCGACAGGGCTGGAAACACCATATATTTT. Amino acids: CASSLADRAGNTIYF.

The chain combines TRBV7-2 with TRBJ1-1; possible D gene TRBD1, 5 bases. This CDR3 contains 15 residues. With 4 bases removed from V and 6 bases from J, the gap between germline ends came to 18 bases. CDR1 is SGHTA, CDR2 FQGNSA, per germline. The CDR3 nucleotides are TGTGCCAGCAGCTCCAGACAAAGGGGTTGGTCTGAAGCTTTCTTT. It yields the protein CASSSRQRGWSEAFF.

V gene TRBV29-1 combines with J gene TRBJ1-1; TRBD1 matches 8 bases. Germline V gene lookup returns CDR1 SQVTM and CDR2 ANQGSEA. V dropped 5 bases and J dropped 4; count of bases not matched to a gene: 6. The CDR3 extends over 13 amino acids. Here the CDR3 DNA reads TGCAGCGTTCTCGACAGGGGTGGCACTGAAGCTTTCTTT. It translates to CSVLDRGGTEAFF.

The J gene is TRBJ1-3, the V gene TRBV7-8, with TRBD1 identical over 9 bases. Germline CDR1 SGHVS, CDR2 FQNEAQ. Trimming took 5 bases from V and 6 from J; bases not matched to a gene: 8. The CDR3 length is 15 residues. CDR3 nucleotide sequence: TGTGCCAGCAGCGGGCGGACAGGGGACGCAAACACCATATATTTT. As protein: CASSGRTGDANTIYF.

The CDR3 protein is CATGRGVDEKLFF. CDR3 in DNA: TGTGCCACCGGGCGAGGGGTTGATGAAAAACTGTTTTTT. The V gene is TRBV15, the J gene TRBJ1-4; D possibly corresponds to TRBD1 (5 bases). Germline CDR1 LNHNV, CDR2 YYDKDF (reference sequence). This CDR3 is built from 13 residues. Trimming removed 8 bases at V and 6 bases at J, with 13 bases between.

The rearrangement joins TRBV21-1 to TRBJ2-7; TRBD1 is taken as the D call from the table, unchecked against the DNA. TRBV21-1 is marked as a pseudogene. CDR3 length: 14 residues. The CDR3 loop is CASSKTGVGYEQYF. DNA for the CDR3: TGTGCCAGCAGCAAGACAGGGGTTGGGTACGAGCAGTACTTC.

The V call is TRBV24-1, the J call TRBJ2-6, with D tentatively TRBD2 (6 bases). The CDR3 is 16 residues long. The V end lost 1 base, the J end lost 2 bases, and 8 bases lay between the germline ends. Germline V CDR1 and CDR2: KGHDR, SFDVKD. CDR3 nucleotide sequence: TGTGCCACCAGTGATTTTGGGGGGACTGGGGCCAACGTCCTGACTTTC. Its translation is CATSDFGGTGANVLTF.